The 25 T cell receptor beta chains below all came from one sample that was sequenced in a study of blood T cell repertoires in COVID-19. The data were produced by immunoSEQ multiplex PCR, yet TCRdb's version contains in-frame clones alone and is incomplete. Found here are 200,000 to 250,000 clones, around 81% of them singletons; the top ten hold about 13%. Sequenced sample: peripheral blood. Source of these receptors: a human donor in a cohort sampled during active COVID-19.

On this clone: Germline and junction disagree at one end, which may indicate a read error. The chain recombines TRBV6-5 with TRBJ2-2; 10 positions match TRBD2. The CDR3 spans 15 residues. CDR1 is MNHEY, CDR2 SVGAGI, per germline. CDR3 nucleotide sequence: TGTGTCAGCAGCTGGACTAGCGGAATCACCGGGGAGCTGTTTTTT. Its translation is CVSSWTSGITGELFF.

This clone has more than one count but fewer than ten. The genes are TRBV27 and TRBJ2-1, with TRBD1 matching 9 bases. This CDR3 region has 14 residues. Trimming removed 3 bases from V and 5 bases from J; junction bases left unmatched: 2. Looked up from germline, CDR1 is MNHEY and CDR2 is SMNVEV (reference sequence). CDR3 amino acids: CASSLWTGDNEQFF. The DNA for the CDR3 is TGTGCCAGCAGTTTGTGGACAGGGGACAATGAGCAGTTCTTC.

The CDR3, as DNA: TGTGCCAGCAGCCTGGACCGACTAGCGGGCCCCTACGAGCAGTACTTC. Translation gives CASSLDRLAGPYEQYF. The V gene is TRBV11-2, the J gene TRBJ2-7, with 10 bases aligning to TRBD2. The germline gives CDR1 SGHAT, CDR2 FQNNGV. V dropped 5 bases and J dropped 2; count of bases not matched to a gene: 9. The CDR3 contains 16 residues.

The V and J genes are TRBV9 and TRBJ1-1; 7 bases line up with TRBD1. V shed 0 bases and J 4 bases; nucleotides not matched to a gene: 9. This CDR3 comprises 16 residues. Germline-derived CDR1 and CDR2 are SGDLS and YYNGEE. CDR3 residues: CASSVAGRGLGTEAFF. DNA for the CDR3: TGTGCCAGCAGCGTAGCCGGAAGGGGGCTTGGCACTGAAGCTTTCTTT.

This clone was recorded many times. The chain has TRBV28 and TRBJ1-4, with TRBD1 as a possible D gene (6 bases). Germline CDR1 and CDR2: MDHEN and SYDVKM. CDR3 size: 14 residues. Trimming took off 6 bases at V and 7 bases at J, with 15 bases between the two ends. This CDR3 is CASRPGELGEKLFF. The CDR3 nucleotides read TGTGCCAGCAGACCAGGGGAGTTGGGTGAAAAACTGTTTTTT.

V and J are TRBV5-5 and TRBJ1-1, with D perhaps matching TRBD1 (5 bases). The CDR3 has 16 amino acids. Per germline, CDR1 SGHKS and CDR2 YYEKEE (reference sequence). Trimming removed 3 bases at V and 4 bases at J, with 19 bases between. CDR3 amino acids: CASSSVGGASGTEAFF. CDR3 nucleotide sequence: TGTGCCAGCAGCTCGGTGGGCGGGGCGTCGGGCACTGAAGCTTTCTTT.

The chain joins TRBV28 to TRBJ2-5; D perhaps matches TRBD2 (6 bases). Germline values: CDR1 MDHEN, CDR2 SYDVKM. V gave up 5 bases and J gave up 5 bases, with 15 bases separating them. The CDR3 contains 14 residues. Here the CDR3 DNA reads TGTGCCAGCAGTGCGGGCGGGGTCCGGGAGACCCAGTACTTC. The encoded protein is CASSAGGVRETQYF.

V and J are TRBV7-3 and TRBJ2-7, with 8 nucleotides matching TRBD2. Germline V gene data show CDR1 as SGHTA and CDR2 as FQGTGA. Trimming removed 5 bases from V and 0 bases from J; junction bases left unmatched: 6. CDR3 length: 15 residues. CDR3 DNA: TGTGCCAGCAGCCAGAGCGGGGGAAGCTCCTACGAGCAGTACTTC. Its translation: CASSQSGGSSYEQYF.

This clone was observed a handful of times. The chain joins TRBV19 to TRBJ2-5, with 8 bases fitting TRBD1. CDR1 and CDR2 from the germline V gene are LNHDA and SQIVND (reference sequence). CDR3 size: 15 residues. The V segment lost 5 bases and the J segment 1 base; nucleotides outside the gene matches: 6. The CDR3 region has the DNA TGTGCCAGTAGTGAGGGACAGGTCCCCCAAGAGACCCAGTACTTC. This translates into CASSEGQVPQETQYF.

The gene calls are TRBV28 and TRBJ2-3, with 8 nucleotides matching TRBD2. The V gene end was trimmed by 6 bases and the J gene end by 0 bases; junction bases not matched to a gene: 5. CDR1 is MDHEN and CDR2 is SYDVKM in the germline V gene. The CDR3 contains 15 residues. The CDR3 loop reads CASRRGVLSTDTQYF. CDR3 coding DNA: TGTGCCAGCAGGCGGGGGGTCCTTAGCACAGATACGCAGTATTTT.

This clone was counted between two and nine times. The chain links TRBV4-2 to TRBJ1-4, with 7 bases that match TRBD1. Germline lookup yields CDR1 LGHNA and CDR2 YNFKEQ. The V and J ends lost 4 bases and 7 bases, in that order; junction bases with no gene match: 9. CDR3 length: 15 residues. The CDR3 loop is CASSRTGTELEKLFF. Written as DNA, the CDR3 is TGTGCCAGCAGCCGAACCGGGACAGAGCTTGAAAAACTGTTTTTT.

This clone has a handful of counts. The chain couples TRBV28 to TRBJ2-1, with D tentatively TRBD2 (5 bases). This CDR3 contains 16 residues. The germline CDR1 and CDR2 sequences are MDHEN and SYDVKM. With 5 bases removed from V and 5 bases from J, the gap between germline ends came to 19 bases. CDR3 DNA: TGTGCCAGCAGTCCCCACGGTAGTGGGCGGGACAATGAGCAGTTCTTC. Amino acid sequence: CASSPHGSGRDNEQFF.

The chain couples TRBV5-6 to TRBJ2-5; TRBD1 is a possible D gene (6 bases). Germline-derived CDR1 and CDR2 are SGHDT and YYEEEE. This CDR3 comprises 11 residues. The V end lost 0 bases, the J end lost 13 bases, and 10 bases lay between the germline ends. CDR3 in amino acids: CASSLAGTSYF. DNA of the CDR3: TGTGCCAGCAGCTTGGCCGGGACATCGTACTTC.

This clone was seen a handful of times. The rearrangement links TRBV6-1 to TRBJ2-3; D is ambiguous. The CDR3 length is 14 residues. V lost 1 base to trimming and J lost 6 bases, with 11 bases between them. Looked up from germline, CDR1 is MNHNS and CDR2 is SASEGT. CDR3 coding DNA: TGTGCCAGCAGTGAAGTTCCTCTGCGGGATACGCAGTATTTT. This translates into CASSEVPLRDTQYF.

CDR3 in DNA: TGTGCCAGCAGGGCGGGACAGCTCTCCTACGAGCAGTACTTC. Its translation is CASRAGQLSYEQYF. The chain uses TRBV6-5 and TRBJ2-7; D perhaps matches TRBD1 (7 bases). CDR1 is MNHEY, CDR2 SVGAGI, per germline. This CDR3 has 14 amino acids. Trimming cost V 6 bases and J 0 bases, with 12 bases left between them.

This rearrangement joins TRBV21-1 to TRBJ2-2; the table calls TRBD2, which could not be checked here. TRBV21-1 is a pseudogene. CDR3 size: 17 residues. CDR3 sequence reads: CASTPLGGNANTGELFF. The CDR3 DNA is TGTGCCAGTACTCCCCTCGGAGGCAACGCGAACACCGGGGAGCTGTTTTTT.

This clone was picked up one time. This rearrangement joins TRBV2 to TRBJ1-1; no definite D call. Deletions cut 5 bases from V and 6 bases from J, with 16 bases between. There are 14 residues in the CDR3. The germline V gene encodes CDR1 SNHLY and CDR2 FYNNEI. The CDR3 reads CASSSSEGNAEAFF. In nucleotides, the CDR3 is TGTGCCAGCAGTTCCTCAGAGGGAAACGCTGAAGCTTTCTTT.

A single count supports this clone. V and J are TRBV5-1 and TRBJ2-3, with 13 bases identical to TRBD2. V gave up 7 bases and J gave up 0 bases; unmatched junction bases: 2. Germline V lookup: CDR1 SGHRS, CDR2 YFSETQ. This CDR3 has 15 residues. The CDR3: CASRTSGSSTDTQYF. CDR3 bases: TGCGCCAGCCGGACTAGCGGGAGTAGCACAGATACGCAGTATTTT.

CDR3: CSVGGTSLTGELFF. CDR3 DNA: TGCAGCGTTGGGGGGACTAGTCTAACCGGGGAGCTGTTTTTT. This chain links TRBV29-1 with TRBJ2-2, with 8 bases identical to TRBD2. The germline gives CDR1 SQVTM, CDR2 ANQGSEA. This CDR3 is built from 14 residues. Trimming at V came to 4 bases and at J to 5 bases, leaving 6 bases not matched to a gene.

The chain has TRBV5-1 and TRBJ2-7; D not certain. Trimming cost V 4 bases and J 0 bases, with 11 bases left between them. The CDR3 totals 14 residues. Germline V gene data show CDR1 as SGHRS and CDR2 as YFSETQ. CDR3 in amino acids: CASSGDLSSYEQYF. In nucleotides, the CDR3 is TGCGCCAGCAGCGGTGATTTGAGCTCCTACGAGCAGTACTTC.

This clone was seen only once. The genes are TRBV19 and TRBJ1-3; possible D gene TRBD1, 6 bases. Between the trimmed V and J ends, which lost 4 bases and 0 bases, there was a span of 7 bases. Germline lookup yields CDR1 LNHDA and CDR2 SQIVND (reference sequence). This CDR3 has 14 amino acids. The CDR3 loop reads CASSRQVSGNTIYF. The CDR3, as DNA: TGTGCCAGTAGTAGACAGGTCTCTGGAAACACCATATATTTT.

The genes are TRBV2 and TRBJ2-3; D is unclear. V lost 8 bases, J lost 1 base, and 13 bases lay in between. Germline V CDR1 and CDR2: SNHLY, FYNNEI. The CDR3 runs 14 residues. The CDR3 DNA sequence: TGTGCCAGCGGTGCGCTAAGAGGCACAGATACGCAGTATTTT. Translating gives CASGALRGTDTQYF. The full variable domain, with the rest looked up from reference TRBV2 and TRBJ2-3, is EPEVTQTPSHQVTQMGQEVILRCVPISNHLYFYWYRQILGQKVEFLVSFYNNEISEKSEIFDDQFSVERPDGSNFTLKIRSTKLEDSAMYFCASGALRGTDTQYFGPGTRLTVL.

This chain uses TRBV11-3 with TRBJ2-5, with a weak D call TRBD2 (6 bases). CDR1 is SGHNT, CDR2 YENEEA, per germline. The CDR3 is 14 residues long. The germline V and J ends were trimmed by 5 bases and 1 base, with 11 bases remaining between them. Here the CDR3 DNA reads TGTGCCAGCAGCCACCGGGACTTCCAAGAGACCCAGTACTTC. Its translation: CASSHRDFQETQYF.

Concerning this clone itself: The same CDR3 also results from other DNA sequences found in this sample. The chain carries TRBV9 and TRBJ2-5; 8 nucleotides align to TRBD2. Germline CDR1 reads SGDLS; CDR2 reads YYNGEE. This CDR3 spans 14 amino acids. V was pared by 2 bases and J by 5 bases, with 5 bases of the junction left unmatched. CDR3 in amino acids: CASSVGLAGETQYF. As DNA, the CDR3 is TGTGCCAGCAGCGTTGGACTAGCTGGGGAGACCCAGTACTTC. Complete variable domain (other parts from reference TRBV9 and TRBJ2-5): DSGVTQTPKHLITATGQRVTLRCSPRSGDLSVYWYQQSLDQGLQFLIQYYNGEERAKGNILERFSAQQFPDLHSELNLSSLELGDSALYFCASSVGLAGETQYFGPGTRLLVL.

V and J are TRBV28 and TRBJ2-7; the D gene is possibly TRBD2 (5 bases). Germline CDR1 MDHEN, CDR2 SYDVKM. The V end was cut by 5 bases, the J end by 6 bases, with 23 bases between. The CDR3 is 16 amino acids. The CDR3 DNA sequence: TGTGCCAGCAGTCTTTGGGGTCCGCAAGGGAGTCCCGAGCAGTACTTC. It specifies CASSLWGPQGSPEQYF.